This passage covers 29 T cell receptor beta chains from one sample sequenced in a study of cytomegalovirus exposure and HLA in healthy donors. This table comes from immunoSEQ multiplex PCR, and its TCRdb copy is limited to in-frame clones, with some not included. The sample holds about 120,000 clones; about 83% are singletons and the top ten take under 2.5%. Sequenced material: PBMCs. These receptor sequences come from a woman aged 25 to 39 in good health and CMV-seronegative.

The count of this clone is one. This chain uses TRBV7-2 with TRBJ2-7; possibly TRBD1 for D (5 bases). This CDR3 contains 14 residues. Germline lookup yields CDR1 SGHTA and CDR2 FQGNSA. The V and J ends lost 3 bases and 2 bases respectively, with 11 bases between them. CDR3 bases: TGTGCCAGCAGCTTTGGACAATCGACCTACGAGCAGTACTTC. Encoded protein: CASSFGQSTYEQYF. The entire variable domain, with the rest obtained from reference TRBV7-2 and TRBJ2-7, is as follows: GAGVSQSPSNKVTEKGKDVELRCDPISGHTALYWYRQSLGQGLEFLIYFQGNSAPDKSGLPSDRFSAERTGGSVSTLTIQRTQQEDSAVYLCASSFGQSTYEQYFGPGTRLTVT.

The chain joins TRBV27 to TRBJ2-7, with 8 bases matching TRBD1. CDR1 is MNHEY and CDR2 is SMNVEV in the germline V gene (reference sequence). The CDR3 is made up of 12 amino acids. Unmatched junction bases numbered 5, after V lost 5 bases and J lost 8 bases. Here the CDR3 reads CASSQTGVQQYF. CDR3 sequence (DNA): TGTGCCAGCAGTCAGACAGGGGTTCAGCAGTACTTC.

This clone occurred once. The chain uses TRBV5-1 and TRBJ1-3; D unresolved. The CDR3 is made up of 14 amino acids. Germline V gives CDR1 SGHRS, CDR2 YFSETQ. The ends were cut back, 5 bases at V and 2 bases at J, with 11 bases in the middle. The CDR3 DNA is TGCGCCAGCAGATCACTGGAGACTGGAAACACCATATATTTT. Translating gives CASRSLETGNTIYF.

The V and J genes are TRBV30 and TRBJ1-5; D not resolved. Germline V gene sequence: CDR1 GTSNPN, CDR2 SVGIG (reference sequence). Trimming removed 1 base from V and 0 bases from J, with 7 bases in between. The CDR3 covers 14 residues. CDR3 DNA sequence: TGTGCCTGGAGTGAAGCTAGTAGCAATCAGCCCCAGCATTTT. Translation gives CAWSEASSNQPQHF.

This clone occurred a few times. The chain joins TRBV5-6 to TRBJ2-3, with D maybe TRBD1 (6 bases). V lost 3 bases and J lost 0, with 8 bases in between. The CDR3 contains 14 residues. Looked up from germline, CDR1 is SGHDT and CDR2 is YYEEEE. In DNA form, the CDR3 reads TGTGCCAGCAGCTCAGGGGTGAGCACAGATACGCAGTATTTT. Encoded protein: CASSSGVSTDTQYF.

The rearrangement joins TRBV7-6 to TRBJ1-2; 8 bases map to TRBD1. V was clipped by 3 bases and J by 4 bases; unmatched bases: 7. This CDR3 is built from 15 residues. Germline V gene data show CDR1 as SGHVS and CDR2 as FNYEAQ. CDR3 protein: CASSLAGTGVYGYTF. In nucleotides, the CDR3 is TGTGCCAGCAGCTTGGCCGGGACAGGAGTCTATGGCTACACCTTC.

The genes are TRBV6-5 and TRBJ2-7, with D uncertain. This CDR3 contains 13 residues. CDR1 MNHEY and CDR2 SVGAGI come from the germline V gene. Trimming shortened V by 2 bases and J by 4 bases, and 9 bases separated the two germline ends. This chain's CDR3 is CASSYKTPYEQYF. In DNA, the CDR3 is TGTGCCAGCAGTTACAAGACACCTTACGAGCAGTACTTC.

The chain combines TRBV5-1 with TRBJ2-7; D is possibly TRBD2 (6 bases). In germline, CDR1 is SGHRS, CDR2 YFSETQ. CDR3 length: 17 residues. V lost 0 bases to trimming and J lost 3 bases, with 19 bases between them. This chain's CDR3 is CASSLGSGLRPNYEQYF. DNA of the CDR3: TGCGCCAGCAGCTTGGGCTCGGGACTCAGACCCAACTACGAGCAGTACTTC.

This clone was counted once. CDR3 DNA: TGTGCCTCCCCGGGAGGGGGGTATGGCTACGAGCAGTACTTC. It yields the protein CASPGGGYGYEQYF. The rearrangement uses TRBV27 and TRBJ2-7, with 8 bases aligning to TRBD2. The CDR3 spans 14 residues. The germline V gene encodes CDR1 MNHEY and CDR2 SMNVEV (reference sequence). J lost 3 bases, V lost 11 bases, and 12 bases had no gene match.

The chain uses TRBV11-2 and TRBJ1-4; 7 nucleotides agree with TRBD1. Germline V CDR1 and CDR2: SGHAT, FQNNGV. There are 15 residues in the CDR3. The trim removed 5 bases at V and 4 bases at J, leaving 7 bases unmatched. CDR3 in amino acids: CASSPQGQGNEKLFF. The CDR3 DNA reads as TGTGCCAGCAGCCCACAGGGGCAGGGTAATGAAAAACTGTTTTTT.

The chain combines TRBV27 with TRBJ1-1; TRBD1 aligns across 7 bases. This CDR3 is built from 14 residues. Germline V gene lookup returns CDR1 MNHEY and CDR2 SMNVEV (reference sequence). V gave up 6 bases and J gave up 5 bases; unmatched junction bases: 9. The CDR3 DNA reads as TGTGCCAGCAGGCCCAACAGGGGCCTGACTGAAGCTTTCTTT. Encoded protein: CASRPNRGLTEAFF.

This rearrangement joins TRBV13 to TRBJ2-1; a weak D match, TRBD1 (5 bases). V was trimmed by 2 bases and J by 9 bases, leaving 11 bases between them. The CDR3 contains 13 residues. Germline CDR1 and CDR2: PRHDT and FYEKMQ (reference sequence). The DNA for the CDR3 is TGTGCCAGCAGCTTAACCTCAGGGCCTGAGCAGTTCTTC. Protein product: CASSLTSGPEQFF.

The V and J genes are TRBV11-2 and TRBJ2-3; D is undetermined. Trimming stripped 5 bases from V and 2 bases from J, with 17 bases between. There are 16 residues in the CDR3. Germline CDR1 is SGHAT and CDR2 is FQNNGV. CDR3 protein: CASSPRQRAVTDTQYF. In DNA, the CDR3 is TGTGCCAGCAGCCCTAGGCAGCGCGCGGTCACAGATACGCAGTATTTT.

This clone has just a few counts. The J gene is TRBJ1-6, the V gene TRBV6-1, with 8 bases aligning to TRBD1. The junction had 2 bases not matched to a gene; V was cut back by 11 bases and J by 5 bases. Germline V CDR1 and CDR2: MNHNS, SASEGT. There are 12 residues in the CDR3. CDR3: CAGQGNNSPLHF. CDR3 coding DNA: TGTGCCGGACAGGGAAATAATTCACCCCTCCACTTT.

The chain has TRBV7-2 and TRBJ2-7; D may be TRBD2 (5 bases). The V end lost 5 bases, the J end lost 0 bases, and 11 bases lay between the germline ends. In germline, CDR1 is SGHTA, CDR2 FQGNSA. CDR3 length: 14 residues. The CDR3 spells CASSQRRDSYEQYF. The CDR3 DNA reads as TGTGCCAGCAGCCAGAGACGGGACTCCTACGAGCAGTACTTC.

The rearrangement links TRBV7-2 to TRBJ2-7, with 9 bases matching TRBD1. V dropped 3 bases and J dropped 10; count of bases not matched to a gene: 13. This CDR3 region has 15 residues. The V gene's germline CDR1 is SGHTA and CDR2 FQGNSA. CDR3 protein: CASSFRDREVRGQYF. The CDR3 nucleotides are TGTGCCAGCAGCTTCCGGGACAGGGAAGTAAGGGGTCAGTACTTC. The whole variable domain, remainder taken from reference TRBV7-2 and TRBJ2-7, is GAGVSQSPSNKVTEKGKDVELRCDPISGHTALYWYRQSLGQGLEFLIYFQGNSAPDKSGLPSDRFSAERTGGSVSTLTIQRTQQEDSAVYLCASSFRDREVRGQYFGPGTRLTVT.

CDR3 region: CASSYSRASSGNTIYF. The CDR3 region has the DNA TGTGCCAGCAGTTACTCGAGGGCCAGCTCTGGAAACACCATATATTTT. The V call is TRBV6-5, the J call TRBJ1-3; no clear D. Germline-derived CDR1 and CDR2 are MNHEY and SVGAGI. The CDR3 length is 16 residues. V was cut by 0 bases and J by 0 bases, with 9 bases left in between.

The chain has TRBV19 and TRBJ2-3; D is undetermined. The CDR3 runs 14 residues. CDR1 and CDR2 (germline): LNHDA, SQIVND (reference sequence). With 5 bases removed from V and 2 bases from J, the gap between germline ends came to 11 bases. The CDR3 nucleotides are TGTGCCAGTAGTCCTTCTTGGGCCACAGATACGCAGTATTTT. Its protein product is CASSPSWATDTQYF.

The chain recombines TRBV6-6 with TRBJ2-1; D is possibly TRBD2 (6 bases). Trimming shortened V by 3 bases and J by 10 bases, and 22 bases separated the two germline ends. CDR1 MNHNY and CDR2 SVGAGI come from the germline V gene (reference sequence). CDR3 size: 16 residues. The CDR3 loop reads CASSYPPGTGLGEQFF. The CDR3 nucleotides read TGTGCCAGCAGTTATCCACCAGGGACTGGTTTGGGAGAGCAGTTCTTC.

This clone came up once. The rearrangement joins TRBV13 to TRBJ2-4; TRBD2 might be the D (6 bases). From germline, CDR1 is PRHDT and CDR2 FYEKMQ (reference sequence). CDR3 length: 17 amino acids. V was trimmed by 4 bases and J by 0 bases, leaving 16 bases between them. The CDR3 spells CASSSREDGVAKNIQYF. DNA of the CDR3: TGTGCCAGCAGCTCCAGGGAGGACGGAGTAGCCAAAAACATTCAGTACTTC. The whole variable domain, remainder taken from reference TRBV13 and TRBJ2-4, is AAGVIQSPRHLIKEKRETATLKCYPIPRHDTVYWYQQGPGQDPQFLISFYEKMQSDKGSIPDRFSAQQFSDYHSELNMSSLELGDSALYFCASSSREDGVAKNIQYFGAGTRLSVL.

This chain links TRBV5-1 with TRBJ1-2, with D possibly matching TRBD1 (6 bases). CDR1 and CDR2 from the germline V gene are SGHRS and YFSETQ. The CDR3 runs 14 residues. The germline V and J ends were trimmed by 0 bases and 8 bases, with 14 bases remaining between them. The CDR3 region is CASSLDPGGWGYTF. CDR3 DNA: TGCGCCAGCAGCTTGGATCCGGGGGGCTGGGGCTACACCTTC.

This clone was seen a single time. The chain is built from TRBV4-1 and TRBJ2-2; TRBD2 is a possible D gene (6 bases). Germline lookup yields CDR1 MGHRA and CDR2 YSYEKL. The CDR3 consists of 17 residues. Between the trimmed V and J ends, which lost 0 bases and 6 bases, there was a span of 17 bases. The CDR3 nucleotides read TGCGCCAGCAGCCAAGATCTGGAGGGGAGGAGGTCCGGGGAGCTGTTTTTT. Residues: CASSQDLEGRRSGELFF.

This chain uses TRBV11-3 with TRBJ2-1; possible D gene TRBD1, 5 bases. V gave up 1 base and J gave up 0 bases, with 7 bases separating them. From germline, CDR1 is SGHNT and CDR2 YENEEA. The CDR3 is made up of 15 amino acids. CDR3 protein: CASSLGDSSYNEQFF. The CDR3, as DNA: TGTGCCAGCAGCTTAGGAGACAGCTCCTACAATGAGCAGTTCTTC.

The CDR3 sequence is CASSQSSTSTDTQYF. The CDR3, as DNA: TGTGCCAGCAGCCAATCTAGTACCAGCACAGATACGCAGTATTTT. V and J are TRBV2 and TRBJ2-3; D is undetermined. CDR1 and CDR2 from the germline V gene are SNHLY and FYNNEI. The CDR3 consists of 15 residues. V was clipped by 6 bases and J by 0 bases, with 13 bases between them.

The chain couples TRBV5-4 to TRBJ1-4; D gene ambiguous. V shed 3 bases and J shed 2 bases, with 14 bases lying between them. The CDR3 totals 16 residues. Germline CDR1 reads SGHNT; CDR2 reads YYREEE (reference sequence). CDR3 sequence reads: CASSSRRGSTNEKLFF. The CDR3 DNA reads as TGTGCCAGCAGCTCTCGCCGAGGGTCGACTAATGAAAAACTGTTTTTT.

V and J are TRBV2 and TRBJ2-2; the match to TRBD1 covers 12 bases. Germline V gene data show CDR1 as SNHLY and CDR2 as FYNNEI. J gave up 7 bases and V 6 bases, and 9 bases lay outside the gene matches. CDR3 length: 16 amino acids. CDR3 region: CASSAGGTGGIGELFF. In DNA form, the CDR3 reads TGTGCCAGCAGCGCCGGGGGGACAGGGGGCATCGGGGAGCTGTTTTTT.

This chain joins TRBV29-1 and TRBJ2-5; D is possibly TRBD1 (6 bases). Trimming left V 6 bases short and J 5 bases short, with 10 bases between. CDR3 length: 11 residues. The germline V gene encodes CDR1 SQVTM and CDR2 ANQGSEA. The CDR3: CSVQGSETQYF. The CDR3, as DNA: TGCAGCGTACAGGGATCGGAGACCCAGTACTTC. Full variable domain (outside the CDR3, taken from reference TRBV29-1 and TRBJ2-5): SAVISQKPSRDICQRGTSLTIQCQVDSQVTMMFWYRQQPGQSLTLIATANQGSEATYESGFVIDKFPISRPNLTFSTLTVSNMSPEDSSIYLCSVQGSETQYFGPGTRLLVL.

The V call is TRBV30, the J call TRBJ1-3; a weak D match, TRBD1 (6 bases). CDR1 GTSNPN and CDR2 SVGIG come from the germline V gene (reference sequence). Trimming left V 3 bases short and J 0 bases short, with 15 bases between. The CDR3 is 16 amino acids. The CDR3 coding sequence is TGTGCCTGGAGCCGGGGGGCGCCGAGCTCTGGAAACACCATATATTTT. Amino acids: CAWSRGAPSSGNTIYF.

J is TRBJ1-2 and V is TRBV5-1, with TRBD1 as a possible D gene (5 bases). Germline V gene data show CDR1 as SGHRS and CDR2 as YFSETQ. V was clipped by 2 bases and J by 8 bases, with 10 bases between them. This CDR3 contains 12 residues. CDR3 amino acids: CASSFGQEGYTF. CDR3 sequence (DNA): TGCGCCAGCAGCTTCGGACAAGAGGGCTACACCTTC.